The rows below give T cell receptor beta chains drawn from one sample of a study of blood T cell repertoires in COVID-19. Here immunoSEQ multiplex PCR was the method, and the copy in TCRdb shows in-frame clones only, minus some. The sample consists of 410,000 or so clones, 89% of them appearing once. Material: peripheral blood. Receptors were obtained from a woman aged 40 to 50 with COVID-19, enrolled during active disease. Each CDR3 is given with its conserved first and last residue. A D gene is named only where the DNA matches it firmly. Part of the rows lack a size; the others show once, few, many or a class for expanded clones.

V	size	D	J	DNA	CDR3
TRBV5-4	-	-	TRBJ2-5	TGTGCCAGCAGCGCAGGAGCGGAAGAGACCCAGTACTTC	CASSAGAEETQYF
TRBV5-1	-	TRBD2	TRBJ2-3	TGCGCCAGCAGCTCTAGCGGGGCCAATACGCAGTATTTT	CASSSSGANTQYF
TRBV18	-	-	TRBJ1-2	TGTGCCAGCTCACCAGGACGGGGAAACTATGGCTACACCTTC	CASSPGRGNYGYTF
TRBV29-1	once	-	TRBJ2-1	TGCAGCGGGGCTGGGGCTATTCTCTCCTACAATGAGCAGTTCTTC	CSGAGAILSYNEQFF
TRBV30	-	-	TRBJ2-3	TGTGCCTGGAGCGATTTGAGAGCTAGCACAGATACGCAGTATTTT	CAWSDLRASTDTQYF
TRBV2	once	TRBD1	TRBJ2-7	TGTGCCAGCAGTGAGGGGACAGGGGGTTTCTACGAGCAGTACTTC	CASSEGTGGFYEQYF
TRBV19	-	TRBD1	TRBJ2-5	TGTGCCAGTGCCGTAGGGGGCGCTAAGAGAGAGACCCAGTACTTC	CASAVGGAKRETQYF
TRBV7-9	-	TRBD1	TRBJ1-4	TGTGCCAGCAGCCCGATTGGACAGGTGCGAAATGAAAAACTGTTTTTT	CASSPIGQVRNEKLFF
TRBV7-9	-	-	TRBJ2-5	TGTGCCAGCAGCTTAGCGGCAGGCGAGGGCCACCAAGAGACCCAGTACTTC	CASSLAAGEGHQETQYF
TRBV7-9	-	TRBD1	TRBJ1-2	TGTGCCAGCAGCTCCTGGACAGGGCCTAACTATGGCTACACCTTC	CASSSWTGPNYGYTF
TRBV28	few	-	TRBJ1-5	TGTGCCAGCAGGCCCGAGGACAGAGTCAATCAGCCCCAGCATTTT	CASRPEDRVNQPQHF
TRBV2	-	-	TRBJ2-7	TGTGCCAGCAGCCAGGGAAAGTTCGGCGACGAGCAGTACTTC	CASSQGKFGDEQYF
TRBV9	-	-	TRBJ1-3	TGTGCCAGCAGCGACGGACAGGGAAACACCATATATTTT	CASSDGQGNTIYF
TRBV9	-	-	TRBJ1-1	TGTGCCAGCAGCGCCGGGAGTGGGGGGTGGACTGAAGCTTTCTTT	CASSAGSGGWTEAFF
TRBV5-1	-	-	TRBJ2-3	TGCGCCAGCAGCCCGGGTGGTGTTGGGGATACGCAGTATTTT	CASSPGGVGDTQYF
TRBV14	-	-	TRBJ2-7	TGTGCCAGCAGCCAGGCTCGTCGATACGAGCAGTACTTC	CASSQARRYEQYF